This TCR beta chain stems from a study of radiotherapy plus CTLA-4 blockade in lung cancer. General study results and limits: Radiotherapy plus ipilimumab was followed by expansion in blood of tumor-derived TCR clones. The authors reported that early blood T cell clone dynamics, with interferon-beta, best predicted response.

TCRdb's table, derived via immunoSEQ multiplex PCR, lists solely in-frame clones and lacks some. The sample has about 40,000 clones, 80% to 90% seen once; the top ten hold approximately 23%. For this clone: Antigen unknown.

The CDR3 consists of 11 residues. Trimming removed 3 bases from V and 11 bases from J, with 10 bases in between. Per germline, CDR1 MDHEN and CDR2 SYDVKM. Those with chemo-refractory metastatic non-small-cell lung cancer were treated with focal radiation combined with CTLA-4 blockade using ipilimumab. The sample was peripheral blood, taken from a patient treated with radiotherapy plus ipilimumab. The gene calls are TRBV28 and TRBJ1-1; no reliable D call. The clonotype originates from a human donor with non-small cell lung cancer whose response to radiotherapy plus ipilimumab could not be evaluated. CDR3 DNA: TGTGCCAGCAGTTTCCGGGGTGGGGCTTTCTTT. Amino acid sequence: CASSFRGGAFF.